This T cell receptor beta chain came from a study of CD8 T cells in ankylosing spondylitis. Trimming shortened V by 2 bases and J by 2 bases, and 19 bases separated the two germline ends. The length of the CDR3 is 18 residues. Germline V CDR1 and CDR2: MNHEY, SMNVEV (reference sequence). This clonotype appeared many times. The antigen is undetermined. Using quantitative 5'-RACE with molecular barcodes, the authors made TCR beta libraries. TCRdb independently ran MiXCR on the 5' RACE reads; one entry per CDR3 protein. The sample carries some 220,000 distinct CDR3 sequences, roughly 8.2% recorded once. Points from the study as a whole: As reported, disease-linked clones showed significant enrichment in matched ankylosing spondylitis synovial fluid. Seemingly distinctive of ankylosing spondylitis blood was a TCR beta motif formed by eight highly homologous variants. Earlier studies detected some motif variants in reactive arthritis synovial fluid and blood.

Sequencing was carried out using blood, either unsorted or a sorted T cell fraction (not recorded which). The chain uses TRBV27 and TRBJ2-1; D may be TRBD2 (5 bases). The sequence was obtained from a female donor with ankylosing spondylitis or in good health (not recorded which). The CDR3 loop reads CASSLRRNLAFTYNEQFF. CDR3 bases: TGTGCCAGCAGTTTAAGGCGTAATCTAGCTTTCACCTACAATGAGCAGTTCTTC.